The text below deals with one TCR beta chain. Its target is unknown. Unique molecular identifiers were added to individual cDNA molecules. TCRdb called the 5' RACE reads again in MiXCR, with one record for every CDR3 protein. Among some 56,000 distinct CDR3 sequences listed, about 10% were seen once. This sample was included in a study of early T cells in non-severe SARS-CoV-2 infection. In the study overall: The authors sequenced bulk RNA from unsorted whole blood, leaving chains unpaired.

Findings and limits, study-wide: Matching results from VDJdb favored anti-spike CD8 responses, leaving private and CD4 specificities undetected.

The sample taken for sequencing was whole blood. The TCR originated in an adult who was a healthcare worker with PCR-confirmed SARS-CoV-2 infection or an uninfected control (not recorded which).

CDR3 sequence: CSVLTQYGPDYGYTF. The CDR3 DNA sequence: TGCAGCGTCCTTACCCAGTATGGGCCGGACTATGGCTACACCTTC. V is TRBV29-1 and J is TRBJ1-2; D unclear. The CDR3 has 15 residues. Trimming took off 6 bases at V and 3 bases at J, with 20 bases between the two ends. Looked up from germline, CDR1 is SQVTM and CDR2 is ANQGSEA.